These 19 T cell receptor beta chains came from one sample sequenced in a study of shared clonotypes between healthy human individuals. Here immunoSEQ multiplex PCR was the method, and the copy in TCRdb shows in-frame clones only, minus some. In the table there are roughly 2,300,000 clones, roughly 90% of which are singletons. The specimen sequenced was naive CD4+ T cells from PBMCs. As to subset: CD45RA+ positively selected. The origin of the receptors is a man aged 18 to 29 in good health. Some clones in this sample may be carry-over from other donors' samples.

This chain connects TRBV19 to TRBJ2-1, with a possible D match to TRBD2 (5 bases). The CDR3 loop spans 14 amino acids. Looked up from germline, CDR1 is LNHDA and CDR2 is SQIVND (reference sequence). V lost 6 bases, J lost 8 bases, and 17 bases lay in between. The chain's CDR3 is CASSLTRGNHEQFF. The DNA for the CDR3 is TGTGCCAGTAGCCTCACCCGGGGAAATCATGAGCAGTTCTTC.

The chain combines TRBV19 with TRBJ1-5, with D maybe TRBD1 (6 bases). Germline lookup yields CDR1 LNHDA and CDR2 SQIVND (reference sequence). The CDR3 is 14 amino acids. V was clipped by 5 bases and J by 4 bases, with 12 bases between them. Written as DNA, the CDR3 is TGTGCCAGTAGTCTTACAGGGTGGAATCAGCCCCAGCATTTT. It translates to CASSLTGWNQPQHF.

The rearrangement uses TRBV28 and TRBJ1-4; D remains unclear. The CDR3 extends over 11 amino acids. The germline V gene encodes CDR1 MDHEN and CDR2 SYDVKM. Between the trimmed V and J ends, which lost 5 bases and 10 bases, there was a span of 8 bases. The CDR3 loop reads CASSSWLKLFF. The CDR3, as DNA: TGTGCCAGCAGTAGCTGGTTAAAACTGTTTTTT.

The rearrangement uses TRBV5-4 and TRBJ2-7; a possible D gene is TRBD2 (7 bases). Germline V gives CDR1 SGHNT, CDR2 YYREEE (reference sequence). This CDR3 comprises 14 residues. With 3 bases removed from V and 6 bases from J, the gap between germline ends came to 16 bases. CDR3 amino acids: CASSYSGGLGEQYF. CDR3 sequence (DNA): TGTGCCAGCAGCTACTCCGGGGGGCTGGGCGAGCAGTACTTC.

The chain recombines TRBV28 with TRBJ2-7; perhaps TRBD2 as D (6 bases). V was clipped by 1 base and J by 2 bases, with 15 bases between them. The CDR3 runs to 16 residues. Per germline, CDR1 MDHEN and CDR2 SYDVKM. The CDR3 region has the DNA TGTGCCAGCAGTTTATCTCCCCGGGCGGGAACCTACGAGCAGTACTTC. This translates into CASSLSPRAGTYEQYF.

Here the CDR3 DNA reads TGTGCCACCAGCAGATCCCCGTGGGGGGACGGTAGCACAGATACGCAGTATTTT. The encoded protein is CATSRSPWGDGSTDTQYF. This chain links TRBV15 with TRBJ2-3; perhaps TRBD2 as D (6 bases). Germline CDR1 LNHNV, CDR2 YYDKDF (reference sequence). This CDR3 spans 18 amino acids. With 2 bases removed from V and 0 bases from J, the gap between germline ends came to 18 bases.

The chain carries TRBV7-9 and TRBJ2-1; D is undetermined. The CDR3 runs 14 residues. Germline V gene sequence: CDR1 SEHNR, CDR2 FQNEAQ (reference sequence). The V end lost 4 bases, the J end lost 7 bases, and 14 bases lay between the germline ends. The CDR3 is CASSSAWAKNEQFF. Here the CDR3 DNA reads TGTGCCAGCAGCTCTGCCTGGGCTAAGAATGAGCAGTTCTTC.

The chain employs TRBV7-8 and TRBJ2-7; 8 bases line up with TRBD2. CDR1 SGHVS and CDR2 FQNEAQ come from the germline V gene. This CDR3 region has 14 residues. V shed 8 bases and J 3 bases; nucleotides not matched to a gene: 9. The CDR3 region is CASAPGLASYEQYF. The CDR3 DNA reads TGTGCCAGCGCCCCTGGACTAGCTAGCTACGAGCAGTACTTC.

The genes are TRBV2 and TRBJ1-1; TRBD1 matches at 9 bases. The CDR3 is 14 amino acids. Germline values: CDR1 SNHLY, CDR2 FYNNEI. Trimming cost V 8 bases and J 5 bases; bases outside gene matches: 9. DNA for the CDR3: TGTGCCAGCGATAATACAGGGGGCGGAACTGAAGCTTTCTTT. Residues: CASDNTGGGTEAFF. The full variable domain, completed using reference TRBV2 and TRBJ1-1, is EPEVTQTPSHQVTQMGQEVILRCVPISNHLYFYWYRQILGQKVEFLVSFYNNEISEKSEIFDDQFSVERPDGSNFTLKIRSTKLEDSAMYFCASDNTGGGTEAFFGQGTRLTVV.

The genes are TRBV6-1 and TRBJ2-2; D gene unclear. Germline V lookup: CDR1 MNHNS, CDR2 SASEGT. V lost 7 bases, J lost 0 bases, and 9 bases lay in between. The CDR3 is made up of 14 amino acids. The CDR3 DNA is TGTGCCAGCATGAGTTACGCGAACACCGGGGAGCTGTTTTTT. The encoded protein is CASMSYANTGELFF.

V usage is TRBV5-5 and J usage is TRBJ1-2; no definite D call. The CDR3 runs 15 residues. The V gene's germline CDR1 is SGHKS and CDR2 YYEKEE (reference sequence). Trimming removed 0 bases from V and 5 bases from J, with 14 bases in between. The chain's CDR3 is CASSLGPGEQYGYTF. As DNA, the CDR3 is TGTGCCAGCAGCTTGGGCCCCGGTGAGCAATATGGCTACACCTTC.

This clone has a handful of counts. The chain recombines TRBV30 with TRBJ1-1; the D is unclear. The CDR3 contains 13 residues. CDR1 is GTSNPN, CDR2 SVGIG, per germline (reference sequence). V gave up 1 base and J gave up 6 bases, with 12 bases separating them. Written as DNA, the CDR3 is TGTGCCTGGAGTGGGGAGGTAGTTTCTGAAGCTTTCTTT. Protein sequence: CAWSGEVVSEAFF.

The chain uses TRBV14 and TRBJ1-2, with 11 nucleotides matching TRBD1. Germline V gives CDR1 SGHDN, CDR2 FVKESK. The CDR3 runs to 13 residues. The V gene end was trimmed by 6 bases and the J gene end by 6 bases; junction bases not matched to a gene: 3. This CDR3 reads CASSGGQGDGYTF. The CDR3 bases are TGTGCCAGCAGTGGGGGACAGGGGGATGGCTACACCTTC.

V and J are TRBV28 and TRBJ2-5, with D possibly being TRBD2 (5 bases). The germline V gene encodes CDR1 MDHEN and CDR2 SYDVKM. This CDR3 spans 15 amino acids. V lost 3 bases and J 1 base, leaving 12 bases between the germline ends. As DNA, the CDR3 is TGTGCCAGCAGTTTTCCTCGCAGCGGCCAAGAGACCCAGTACTTC. Its translation is CASSFPRSGQETQYF.

With regard to this clone: Other DNA sequences within the sample encode an identical CDR3. The rearrangement links TRBV18 to TRBJ1-1; D may be TRBD1 (5 bases). Germline-derived CDR1 and CDR2 are KGHSH and LQKENI. This CDR3 is built from 14 residues. With 4 bases removed from V and 1 base from J, the gap between germline ends came to 10 bases. This CDR3 is CASSLSGTNTEAFF. The CDR3 DNA follows: TGTGCCAGCTCACTAAGTGGGACGAACACTGAAGCTTTCTTT. Drawing the rest from reference TRBV18 and TRBJ1-1, the complete variable domain is NAGVMQNPRHLVRRRGQEARLRCSPMKGHSHVYWYRQLPEEGLKFMVYLQKENIIDESGMPKERFSAEFPKEGPSILRIQQVVRGDSAAYFCASSLSGTNTEAFFGQGTRLTVV.

The V and J genes are TRBV7-2 and TRBJ2-1; D unclear. Trimming left V 6 bases short and J 5 bases short, with 17 bases between. CDR3 length: 15 residues. The germline CDR1 and CDR2 sequences are SGHTA and FQGNSA. Here the CDR3 reads CASRPTGGEHNEQFF. CDR3 DNA: TGTGCCAGCAGGCCGACGGGTGGGGAACACAATGAGCAGTTCTTC.

The chain links TRBV11-2 to TRBJ1-1, with D perhaps matching TRBD1 (5 bases). V lost 4 bases and J 10 bases, leaving 16 bases between the germline ends. The CDR3 has 13 residues. Germline V lookup: CDR1 SGHAT, CDR2 FQNNGV. This CDR3 is CASSSSRGVGAFF. As DNA, the CDR3 is TGTGCCAGCAGCTCTAGTAGAGGGGTTGGAGCTTTCTTT.

This clone was seen only once. J is TRBJ2-2 and V is TRBV19, with D maybe TRBD1 (5 bases). Trimming removed 2 bases at V and 2 bases at J, with 9 bases between. The CDR3 loop spans 15 amino acids. The germline gives CDR1 LNHDA, CDR2 SQIVND (reference sequence). CDR3 in amino acids: CASSIRQLNTGELFF. The CDR3 DNA reads TGTGCCAGTAGTATAAGACAGCTAAACACCGGGGAGCTGTTTTTT.

The CDR3 bases are TGTGCCTGGAGTGCTACGCTACAGGGGGGTCAGCCCCAGCATTTT. Its translation is CAWSATLQGGQPQHF. The V gene is TRBV30, the J gene TRBJ1-5; 8 bases are shared with TRBD1. V lost 1 base to trimming and J lost 6 bases; unmatched junction nucleotides: 8. The germline V gene has CDR1 GTSNPN and CDR2 SVGIG (reference sequence). This CDR3 spans 15 amino acids.